Described below is a single T cell receptor beta chain sequence and its context. This specimen belongs to a study of PD-1 blockade in classical Hodgkin lymphoma. Relapses following autologous stem cell transplantation were seen in all patients, with brentuximab vedotin exposure varying. The assay was immunoSEQ multiplex PCR, and TCRdb's table has in-frame clones only and misses some. Of about 15,000 clones in the sample, approximately 88% are singletons; the top ten hold roughly 34%. V lost 7 bases, J lost 0 bases, and 8 bases lay in between. The CDR3 spans 14 residues. Germline loops: CDR1 SGDLS, CDR2 YYNGEE.

The specimen was peripheral blood mononuclear cells (PBMCs), collected before the second cycle of nivolumab. The source is a human donor with classical Hodgkin lymphoma. V is TRBV9 and J is TRBJ2-6; D not resolved. CDR3 protein: CASSRTSGANVLTF. CDR3 DNA sequence: TGTGCCAGCTCTCGGACCTCTGGGGCCAACGTCCTGACTTTC.